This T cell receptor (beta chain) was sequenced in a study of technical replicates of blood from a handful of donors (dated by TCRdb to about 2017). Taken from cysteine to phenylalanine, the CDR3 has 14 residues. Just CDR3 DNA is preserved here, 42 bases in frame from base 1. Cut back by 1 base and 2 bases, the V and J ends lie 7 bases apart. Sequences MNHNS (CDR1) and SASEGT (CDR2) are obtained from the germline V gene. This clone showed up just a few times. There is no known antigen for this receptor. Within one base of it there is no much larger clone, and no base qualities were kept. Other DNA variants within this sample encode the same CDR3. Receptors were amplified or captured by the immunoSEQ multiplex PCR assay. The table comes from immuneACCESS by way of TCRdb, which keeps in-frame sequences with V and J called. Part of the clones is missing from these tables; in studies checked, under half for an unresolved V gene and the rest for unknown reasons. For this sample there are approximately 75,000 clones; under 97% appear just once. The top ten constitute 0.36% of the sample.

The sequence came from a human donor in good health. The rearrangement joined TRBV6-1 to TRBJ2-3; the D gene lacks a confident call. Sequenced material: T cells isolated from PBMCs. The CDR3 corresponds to CASSEGQHTDTQYF. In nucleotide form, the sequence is TGTGCCAGCAGTGAAGGTCAACACACAGATACGCAGTATTTT.